This T cell receptor beta chain originates from a study of human T cells and chemical hapten exposure. Study-wide context: Weekly scalp doses of diphenylcyclopropenone were given to patients during the roughly 25-week study.

This clonotype has a handful of counts. The antigen is undetermined. The library tagged individual cDNA molecules with unique molecular identifiers. Authors' data handling: Across samples, TCR counts had a median of roughly 97,000 and ranged from about 23,224 to 690,600. TCRdb used MiXCR to reprocess the RACE reads, holding one entry per CDR3 protein. These V and J calls are TCRdb output, not the study's own analysis. The sample has 55,000 to 75,000 distinct CDR3 sequences, over 10% seen once. As for time point: patch test 3, about 24 weeks after DPC sensitization. The treatment denotes: therapeutic diphenylcyclopropenone sensitization with weekly scalp DPC. The junction had 2 bases not matched to a gene; V was cut back by 0 bases and J by 5 bases. The CDR3 runs to 15 residues. The germline V gene encodes CDR1 SGHRS and CDR2 YFSETQ. General study points: Among TCRs, those above 1 in 1000 frequency were unaffected by DPC sensitization.

V usage is TRBV5-1 and J usage is TRBJ1-6, with 7 bases identical to TRBD1. The sequenced sample was whole blood, obtained in connection with sensitization to the hapten diphenylcyclopropenone (DPC). The source of this sequence is a man aged 25 to 40 with alopecia areata. Some clones in this sample may be carry-over from other donors' samples. In DNA form, the CDR3 reads TGCGCCAGCAGCTTGGGACAGGGTAATAATTCACCCCTCCACTTT. It codes for CASSLGQGNNSPLHF.